Listed here are 31 T cell receptor beta chains from one sample, sequenced in a study of vaccination effects on CD4 cells after COVID-19. TCRdb keeps only in-frame clones here, not all; method: immunoSEQ multiplex PCR. The table lists 25,000 to 30,000 clones, around 70% of them singletons. These receptors' targets are unknown. ViraFEST used viral peptide pools to expand antigen-specific CD4+ T cells before sequencing. Following 10 days of culture, CD4+ T cells were isolated. Participants each got two BNT162b2 or mRNA-1273 vaccine doses. The sequences come from CD4+ T cells from PBMCs cultured with HCoV-NL63 spike peptides, collected after COVID-19 vaccination. These receptors were obtained from a human donor who received a COVID-19 vaccine.

The V call is TRBV18, the J call TRBJ1-2; TRBD1 might be the D (5 bases). V dropped 6 bases and J dropped 4 bases, with 21 bases sitting between them. Germline CDR1 and CDR2: KGHSH and LQKENI. This CDR3 has 16 amino acids. CDR3 protein: CASSAILVQGLYGYTF. Written as DNA, the CDR3 is TGTGCCAGCTCCGCAATTCTTGTCCAGGGACTCTATGGCTACACCTTC.

This CDR3 reads CSARRDYEQYF. In DNA, the CDR3 is TGCAGTGCTAGGCGTGACTACGAGCAGTACTTC. This chain joins TRBV20-1 and TRBJ2-7; D remains ambiguous. Trimming stripped 3 bases from V and 3 bases from J, with 6 bases between. The CDR3 extends over 11 amino acids. The V gene's germline CDR1 is DFQATT and CDR2 SNEGSKA (reference sequence).

This clone was detected only a few times. This chain links TRBV6-5 with TRBJ2-5; D is perhaps TRBD1 (5 bases). Germline V gene data show CDR1 as MNHEY and CDR2 as SVGAGI. The CDR3 consists of 15 residues. Trimming left V 8 bases short and J 3 bases short, with 19 bases between. The CDR3 DNA follows: TGTGCCAGCGGCATCAGGGCTTTCCCCAAAGAGACCCAGTACTTC. Residues: CASGIRAFPKETQYF.

J is TRBJ2-4 and V is TRBV7-8, with 16 bases fitting TRBD2. Germline CDR1 is SGHVS and CDR2 is FQNEAQ. This CDR3 has 21 residues. V lost 1 base and J lost 1; bases outside the gene matches: 10. The CDR3 loop is CASSLEFLGTSGRVAKNIQYF. As DNA, the CDR3 is TGTGCCAGCAGCTTAGAATTTCTCGGGACTAGCGGGAGGGTGGCCAAAAACATTCAGTACTTC.

This clone was picked up a small number of times. This rearrangement joins TRBV12-3 or TRBV12-4 to TRBJ1-4; D is unclear. The CDR3 has 13 amino acids. V dropped 6 bases and J dropped 5 bases, with 10 bases sitting between them. CDR3 in amino acids: CASRLGYNEKLFF. CDR3 nucleotides: TGTGCCAGCAGATTGGGGTACAATGAAAAACTGTTTTTT.

This clone was seen just once. This sequence joins TRBV7-9 and TRBJ1-1; a weak D match, TRBD1 (5 bases). The ends were cut back, 4 bases at V and 10 bases at J, with 19 bases in the middle. The CDR3 consists of 14 residues. CDR1 is SEHNR, CDR2 FQNEAQ, per germline (reference sequence). CDR3 region: CASSSGTGNFGAFF. For the CDR3, the DNA is TGTGCCAGCAGCTCAGGGACGGGTAACTTCGGAGCTTTCTTT.

The chain combines TRBV6-1 with TRBJ1-2; 10 nucleotides agree with TRBD1. The CDR3 contains 15 residues. The V gene end was trimmed by 3 bases and the J gene end by 4 bases; junction bases not matched to a gene: 5. Germline CDR1 MNHNS, CDR2 SASEGT. CDR3 in DNA: TGTGCCAGCAGTGAGGGACAGGGGCCCTTCTATGGCTACACCTTC. As protein: CASSEGQGPFYGYTF.

This sequence joins TRBV7-2 and TRBJ2-5; 7 bases are a match to TRBD1. Germline-derived CDR1 and CDR2 are SGHTA and FQGNSA. Germline trimming cut 3 bases from V and 4 bases from J; bases unmatched to any gene: 8. The length of the CDR3 is 15 residues. The CDR3 nucleotides read TGTGCCAGCAGCTTGAACACAGGGGTAGCAGAGACCCAGTACTTC. This codes for CASSLNTGVAETQYF.

The chain is built from TRBV12-3 or TRBV12-4 and TRBJ1-2, with TRBD1 as a possible D gene (6 bases). This CDR3 has 13 residues. Trimming removed 7 bases at V and 8 bases at J, with 17 bases between. Here the CDR3 DNA reads TGTGCCAGCACCCCCCCGGGGGCTCGGGGCTACACCTTC. The encoded protein is CASTPPGARGYTF.

This chain links TRBV18 with TRBJ1-1; the match to TRBD1 covers 7 bases. In germline, CDR1 is KGHSH, CDR2 LQKENI. The CDR3 is 15 residues long. V shed 4 bases, J shed 5 bases, and the junction held 10 bases outside the gene matches. The CDR3 protein is CASSRDQQGRTEAFF. For the CDR3, the DNA is TGTGCCAGCTCACGCGACCAACAGGGGCGAACTGAAGCTTTCTTT.

This chain joins TRBV20-1 and TRBJ1-1, with a possible D match to TRBD1 (5 bases). Trimming pared 3 bases from V and 8 bases from J, leaving 10 bases between. The CDR3 contains 11 residues. From germline, CDR1 is DFQATT and CDR2 SNEGSKA (reference sequence). The CDR3: CSASSGHEAFF. Written as DNA, the CDR3 is TGCAGTGCTAGTTCCGGACACGAAGCTTTCTTT.

CDR3 bases: TGCGCCAGCAGCCGACTAGCGGGAATGATGGATACGCAGTATTTT. Protein product: CASSRLAGMMDTQYF. The V gene is TRBV4-1, the J gene TRBJ2-3; 11 bases match TRBD2. V lost 4 bases and J lost 6; bases outside the gene matches: 6. The CDR3 covers 15 residues. The germline gives CDR1 MGHRA, CDR2 YSYEKL.

The genes are TRBV12-3 or TRBV12-4 and TRBJ1-2; D is ambiguous. The V and J ends lost 6 bases and 4 bases respectively, with 12 bases between them. The CDR3 consists of 13 residues. The CDR3 bases are TGTGCCAGCAGGCCATCATCTAGCTATGGCTACACCTTC. This codes for CASRPSSSYGYTF.

The V and J genes are TRBV5-8 and TRBJ2-1, with D perhaps TRBD1 or TRBD2 (5 bases each). Trimming took off 4 bases at V and 3 bases at J, with 14 bases between the two ends. The CDR3 extends over 15 amino acids. Germline V gene data show CDR1 as SGHTS and CDR2 as YDEGEE. In DNA, the CDR3 is TGTGCCAGCAGCATACGCCGGGACCACTACAATGAGCAGTTCTTC. Translating it yields CASSIRRDHYNEQFF.

This chain links TRBV6-2 or TRBV6-3 with TRBJ2-1, with 8 bases identical to TRBD2. Losses at the gene ends were 5 bases for V and 6 bases for J; bases not matched to a gene: 15. CDR1 and CDR2 from the germline V gene are MNHEY and SVGEGT. This CDR3 has 17 amino acids. The CDR3: CASSPFISREGRNEQFF. CDR3 nucleotide sequence: TGTGCCAGCAGTCCCTTTATATCACGGGAGGGCCGCAATGAGCAGTTCTTC.

The chain carries TRBV7-6 and TRBJ2-7; 7 bases are a match to TRBD1. This CDR3 has 15 amino acids. Germline CDR1 is SGHVS and CDR2 is FNYEAQ. J lost 7 bases, V lost 4 bases, and 13 bases had no gene match. The CDR3 is CASSSTGVGGWEQYF. CDR3 in DNA: TGTGCCAGCAGCTCGACCGGGGTAGGGGGCTGGGAGCAGTACTTC.

The rearrangement links TRBV2 to TRBJ2-7, with D unclear. The V end was cut by 6 bases, the J end by 2 bases, with 5 bases between. The V gene's germline CDR1 is SNHLY and CDR2 FYNNEI. This CDR3 contains 11 residues. CDR3 nucleotide sequence: TGTGCCAGCAGGAGGACCTACGAGCAGTACTTC. Its translation: CASRRTYEQYF.

The rearrangement uses TRBV5-1 and TRBJ1-1; D not certain. The germline V gene encodes CDR1 SGHRS and CDR2 YFSETQ. Trimming removed 2 bases at V and 0 bases at J, with 8 bases between. There are 14 residues in the CDR3. The CDR3 region has the DNA TGCGCCAGCAGCTTTGGCGGTATGAACACTGAAGCTTTCTTT. Its translation: CASSFGGMNTEAFF.

This rearrangement joins TRBV3-1 (or the pseudogene TRBV3-2) to TRBJ2-5, with D possibly being TRBD1 (6 bases). The CDR3 runs to 14 residues. The V and J ends lost 2 bases and 9 bases respectively, with 16 bases between them. Germline lookup yields CDR1 LGHDT and CDR2 YNNKEL (reference sequence). The CDR3 sequence is CASSQTGTSVAQYF. The CDR3 nucleotides are TGTGCCAGCAGCCAAACCGGGACATCTGTGGCCCAGTACTTC.

The chain combines TRBV19 with TRBJ2-1; D may be TRBD1 or TRBD2 (5 bases each). This CDR3 is built from 16 residues. Germline lookup yields CDR1 LNHDA and CDR2 SQIVND (reference sequence). V lost 4 bases to trimming and J lost 2 bases, with 15 bases between them. The CDR3: CASSKTGTTPYNEQFF. The CDR3 DNA is TGTGCCAGTAGTAAAACCGGGACCACCCCCTACAATGAGCAGTTCTTC.

The V and J genes are TRBV5-6 and TRBJ2-7; tentative D call: TRBD2 (6 bases). V shed 3 bases and J shed 2 bases, with 12 bases lying between them. The CDR3 contains 14 residues. CDR1 and CDR2 (germline): SGHDT, YYEEEE. CDR3 residues: CASSSPVAAYEQYF. CDR3 coding DNA: TGTGCCAGCAGCTCACCCGTAGCGGCCTACGAGCAGTACTTC.

This clone came up a few times. V gene TRBV30 combines with J gene TRBJ1-5; D not resolved. Trimming removed 5 bases from V and 0 bases from J, with 8 bases in between. The CDR3 is made up of 13 amino acids. CDR1 is GTSNPN and CDR2 is SVGIG in the germline V gene (reference sequence). CDR3 nucleotide sequence: TGTGCCTGGGCTACCGATAGCAATCAGCCCCAGCATTTT. Protein sequence: CAWATDSNQPQHF.

The chain has TRBV5-6 and TRBJ2-7; D unresolved. This CDR3 spans 15 amino acids. The V gene's germline CDR1 is SGHDT and CDR2 YYEEEE. V was shortened by 0 bases and J by 1 base, with 11 bases between the two germline ends. DNA for the CDR3: TGTGCCAGCAGCTTGGTGTGGGAATCATCCTACGAGCAGTACTTC. Translated: CASSLVWESSYEQYF.

This sequence joins TRBV6-5 and TRBJ1-5; 9 bases agree with TRBD1. The germline V gene encodes CDR1 MNHEY and CDR2 SVGAGI. The length of the CDR3 is 14 residues. Trimming cost V 8 bases and J 3 bases; bases outside gene matches: 5. The CDR3 coding sequence is TGTGCCAGCCGGGGACAGGGCAACAATCAGCCCCAGCATTTT. Translating it yields CASRGQGNNQPQHF.

The V and J genes are TRBV4-2 and TRBJ1-3, with 9 bases identical to TRBD1. Unmatched junction bases numbered 12, after V lost 0 bases and J lost 3 bases. Germline values: CDR1 LGHNA, CDR2 YNFKEQ. CDR3 length: 19 amino acids. The CDR3 DNA follows: TGTGCCAGCAGCCAAGACCGGACAGGGGAGACCGAAGGTGGAAACACCATATATTTT. Its translation is CASSQDRTGETEGGNTIYF.

V is TRBV7-2 and J is TRBJ1-2; D not resolved. CDR1 SGHTA and CDR2 FQGNSA come from the germline V gene. This CDR3 spans 14 amino acids. Trimming removed 5 bases from V and 1 base from J, with 11 bases in between. Here the CDR3 reads CASSLQQDNYGYTF. In nucleotides, the CDR3 is TGTGCCAGCAGCCTACAGCAGGATAACTATGGCTACACCTTC.

This clone was recorded only once. The chain uses TRBV25-1 and TRBJ1-1; D uncertain. V was shortened by 3 bases and J by 2 bases, with 7 bases between the two germline ends. The CDR3 is made up of 13 amino acids. Germline V gives CDR1 MGHDK, CDR2 SYGVNS. The CDR3 bases are TGTGCCAGCAGTGATGGTATCAACACTGAAGCTTTCTTT. Translation gives CASSDGINTEAFF.

V usage is TRBV4-1 and J usage is TRBJ2-2; D is perhaps TRBD2 (6 bases). Germline V CDR1 and CDR2: MGHRA, YSYEKL. CDR3 size: 15 residues. V was pared by 0 bases and J by 6 bases, with 11 bases between. The CDR3 coding sequence is TGCGCCAGCAGCCAAGAGCTAGCGATCCCCGGGGAGCTGTTTTTT. Encoded protein: CASSQELAIPGELFF.

The chain joins TRBV6-4 to TRBJ1-4, with D hard to call. The germline V gene encodes CDR1 MRHNA and CDR2 SNTAGT. The CDR3 contains 17 residues. The V and J ends lost 2 bases and 7 bases respectively, with 20 bases between them. DNA for the CDR3: TGTGCCAGCAGTGACCCGATAGCCCATGAGGATAGTGAAAAACTGTTTTTT. Translation gives CASSDPIAHEDSEKLFF.

The chain uses TRBV12-3 or TRBV12-4 and TRBJ2-5, with 8 bases that match TRBD2. The junction had 6 bases not matched to a gene; V was cut back by 10 bases and J by 2 bases. CDR3 length: 13 amino acids. CDR3 protein: CANTRGGQETQYF. Here the CDR3 DNA reads TGTGCCAACACCCGGGGGGGTCAAGAGACCCAGTACTTC.

Details on this clone: One junction end disagrees with the germline gene, perhaps due to a read error. The chain carries TRBV5-1 and TRBJ2-1; maybe TRBD1 (6 bases). Germline CDR1 is SGHRS and CDR2 is YFSETQ. The CDR3 is 16 residues long. In DNA, the CDR3 is TGCGCCAGCAGCAAAGGCACCTCACAGGGTTTGAGTTTAGGGGTCTTC. It translates to CASSKGTSQGLSLGVF.